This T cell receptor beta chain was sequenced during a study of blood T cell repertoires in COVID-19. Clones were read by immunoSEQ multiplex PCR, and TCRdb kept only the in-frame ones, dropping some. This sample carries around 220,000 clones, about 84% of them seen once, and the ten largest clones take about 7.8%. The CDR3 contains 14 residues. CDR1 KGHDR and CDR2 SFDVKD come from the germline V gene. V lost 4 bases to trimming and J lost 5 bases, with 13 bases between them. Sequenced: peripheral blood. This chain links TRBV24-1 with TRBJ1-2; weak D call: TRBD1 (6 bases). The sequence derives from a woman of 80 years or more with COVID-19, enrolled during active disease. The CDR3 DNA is TGTGCCACCAGTGACCGGGGGGCGAGGTATGGCTACACCTTC. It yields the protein CATSDRGARYGYTF.